This T cell receptor (beta chain) was captured by sequencing in a study of blood T cell repertoires in COVID-19. In the study overall: Spain, Italy and the United States supplied samples that represented acute and convalescent COVID-19. In each case, the material was cDNA or gDNA derived from T cells, B-cell-depleted T cells, or PBMCs.

Germline V gene lookup returns CDR1 SGHRS and CDR2 YFSETQ. V dropped 1 base and J dropped 11; count of bases not matched to a gene: 16. This CDR3 comprises 16 residues. Sequenced by immunoSEQ multiplex PCR; TCRdb stores in-frame clones only, minus some. The sample records about 280,000 clones, around nine tenths being singletons. Sample: peripheral blood. The chain has TRBV5-1 and TRBJ1-1; the match to TRBD1 covers 8 bases. The TCR was taken from a man aged 35 to 55 with acute or convalescent COVID-19. The CDR3 DNA follows: TGCGCCAGCAGCTTGCATTCGGGGGGTACGACAGGGGACGCTTTCTTT. Its translation: CASSLHSGGTTGDAFF. Looking up the rest from reference TRBV5-1 and TRBJ1-1 gives the full variable domain: KAGVTQTPRYLIKTRGQQVTLSCSPISGHRSVSWYQQTPGQGLQFLFEYFSETQRNKGNFPGRFSGRQFSNSRSEMNVSTLELGDSALYLCASSLHSGGTTGDAFFGQGTRLTVV.